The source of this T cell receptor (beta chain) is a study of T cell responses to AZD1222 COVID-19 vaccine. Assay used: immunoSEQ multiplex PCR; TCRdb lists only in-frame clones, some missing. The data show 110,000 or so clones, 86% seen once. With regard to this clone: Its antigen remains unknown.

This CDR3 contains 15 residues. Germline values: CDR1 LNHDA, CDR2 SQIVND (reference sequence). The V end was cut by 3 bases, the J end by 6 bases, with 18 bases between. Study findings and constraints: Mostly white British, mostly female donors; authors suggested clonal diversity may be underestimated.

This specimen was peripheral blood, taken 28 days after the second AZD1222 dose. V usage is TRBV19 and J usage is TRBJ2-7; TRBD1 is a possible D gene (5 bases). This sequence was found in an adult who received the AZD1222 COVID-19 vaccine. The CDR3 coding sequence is TGTGCCAGTAGTATTACGGACAATAGGGGTCTCGAGCAGTACTTC. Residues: CASSITDNRGLEQYF.